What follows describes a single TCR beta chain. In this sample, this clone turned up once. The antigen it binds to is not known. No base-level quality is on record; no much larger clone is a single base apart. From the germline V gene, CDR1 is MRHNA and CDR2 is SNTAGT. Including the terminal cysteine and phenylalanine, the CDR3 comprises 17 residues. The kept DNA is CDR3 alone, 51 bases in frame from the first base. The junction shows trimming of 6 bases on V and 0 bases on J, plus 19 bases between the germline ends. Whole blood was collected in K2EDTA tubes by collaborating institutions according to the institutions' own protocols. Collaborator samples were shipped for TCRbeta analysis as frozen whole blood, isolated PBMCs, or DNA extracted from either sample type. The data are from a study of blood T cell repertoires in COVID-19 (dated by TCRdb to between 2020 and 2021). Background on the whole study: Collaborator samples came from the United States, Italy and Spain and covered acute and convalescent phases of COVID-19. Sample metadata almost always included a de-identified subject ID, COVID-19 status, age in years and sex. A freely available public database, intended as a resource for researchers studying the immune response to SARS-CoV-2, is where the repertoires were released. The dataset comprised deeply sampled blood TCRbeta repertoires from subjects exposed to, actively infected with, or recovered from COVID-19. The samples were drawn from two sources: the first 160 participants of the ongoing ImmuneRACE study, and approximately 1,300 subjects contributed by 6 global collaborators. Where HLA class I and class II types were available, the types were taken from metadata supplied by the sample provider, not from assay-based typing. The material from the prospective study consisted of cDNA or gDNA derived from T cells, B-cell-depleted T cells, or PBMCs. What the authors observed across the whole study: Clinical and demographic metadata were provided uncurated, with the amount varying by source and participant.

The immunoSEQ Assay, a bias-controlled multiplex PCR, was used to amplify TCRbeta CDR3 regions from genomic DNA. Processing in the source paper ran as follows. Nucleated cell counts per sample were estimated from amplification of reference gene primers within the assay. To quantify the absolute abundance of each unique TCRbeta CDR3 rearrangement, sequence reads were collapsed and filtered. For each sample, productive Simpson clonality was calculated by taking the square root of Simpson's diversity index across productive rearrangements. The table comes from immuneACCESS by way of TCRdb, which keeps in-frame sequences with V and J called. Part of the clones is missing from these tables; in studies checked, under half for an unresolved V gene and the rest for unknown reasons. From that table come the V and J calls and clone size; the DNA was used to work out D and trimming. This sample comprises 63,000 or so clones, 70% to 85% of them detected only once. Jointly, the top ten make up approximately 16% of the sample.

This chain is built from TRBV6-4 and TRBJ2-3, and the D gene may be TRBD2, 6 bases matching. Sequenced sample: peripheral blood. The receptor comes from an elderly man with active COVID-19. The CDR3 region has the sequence CASRLRERETSTDTQYF. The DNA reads TGTGCCAGCAGACTCCGGGAGAGGGAAACTAGCACAGATACGCAGTATTTT.